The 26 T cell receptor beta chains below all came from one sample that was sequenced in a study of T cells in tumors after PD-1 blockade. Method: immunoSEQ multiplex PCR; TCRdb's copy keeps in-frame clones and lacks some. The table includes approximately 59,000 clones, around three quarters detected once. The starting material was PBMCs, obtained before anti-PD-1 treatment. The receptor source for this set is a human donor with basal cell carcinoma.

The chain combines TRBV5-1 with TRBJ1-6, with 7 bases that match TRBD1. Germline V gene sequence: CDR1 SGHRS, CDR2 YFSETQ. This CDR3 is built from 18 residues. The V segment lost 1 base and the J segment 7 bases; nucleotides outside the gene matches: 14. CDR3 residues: CASSLKFGQAGNNSPLHF. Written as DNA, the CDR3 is TGCGCCAGCAGCTTGAAATTTGGACAGGCGGGTAACAATTCACCCCTCCACTTT.

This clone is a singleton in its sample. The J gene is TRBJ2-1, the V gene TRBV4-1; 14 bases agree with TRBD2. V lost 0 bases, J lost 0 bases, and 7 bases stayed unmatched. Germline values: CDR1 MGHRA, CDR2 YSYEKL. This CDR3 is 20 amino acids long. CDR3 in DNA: TGCGCCAGCAGCCAAGAGGGGACTAGCGGGGGCCCGAGCTCCTACAATGAGCAGTTCTTC. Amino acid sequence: CASSQEGTSGGPSSYNEQFF.

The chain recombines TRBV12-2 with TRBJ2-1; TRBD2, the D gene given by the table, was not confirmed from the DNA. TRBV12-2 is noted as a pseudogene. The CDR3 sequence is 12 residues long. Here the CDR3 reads CASRLGFTGGFF. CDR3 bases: TGTGCAAGTCGCTTGGGTTTTACGGGGGGCTTCTTC.

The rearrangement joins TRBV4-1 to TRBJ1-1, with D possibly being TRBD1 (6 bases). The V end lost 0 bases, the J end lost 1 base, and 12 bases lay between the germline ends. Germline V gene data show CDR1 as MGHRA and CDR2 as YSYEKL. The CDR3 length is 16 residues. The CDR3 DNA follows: TGCGCCAGCAGCCAAGAGCAGGGGATCCGGAACACTGAAGCTTTCTTT. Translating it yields CASSQEQGIRNTEAFF.

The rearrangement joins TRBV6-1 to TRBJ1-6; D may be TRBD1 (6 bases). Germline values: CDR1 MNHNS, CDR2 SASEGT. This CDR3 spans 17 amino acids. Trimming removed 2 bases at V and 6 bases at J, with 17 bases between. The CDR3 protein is CASSETHPGVINSPLHF. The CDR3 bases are TGTGCCAGCAGTGAAACTCATCCAGGGGTGATTAATTCACCCCTCCACTTT.

The CDR3 bases are TGCGCCAGCAGCTTGGATGGCGTTTCCTACAATGAGCAGTTCTTC. Translating gives CASSLDGVSYNEQFF. The genes are TRBV5-1 and TRBJ2-1; D is undetermined. The V and J ends lost 0 bases and 1 base respectively, with 8 bases between them. This CDR3 contains 15 residues. Germline values: CDR1 SGHRS, CDR2 YFSETQ.

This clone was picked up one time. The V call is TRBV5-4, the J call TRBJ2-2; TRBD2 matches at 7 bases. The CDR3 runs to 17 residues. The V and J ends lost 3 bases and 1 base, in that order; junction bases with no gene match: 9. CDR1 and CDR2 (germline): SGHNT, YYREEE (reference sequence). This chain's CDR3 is CASSSRTSERNTGELFF. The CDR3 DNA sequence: TGTGCCAGCAGCTCCCGAACTAGCGAGAGGAACACCGGGGAGCTGTTTTTT.

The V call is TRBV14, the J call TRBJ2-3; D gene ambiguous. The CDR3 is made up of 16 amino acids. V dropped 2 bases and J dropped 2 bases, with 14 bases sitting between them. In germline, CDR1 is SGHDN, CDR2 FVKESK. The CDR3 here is CASSQPGLTHTDTQYF. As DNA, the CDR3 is TGTGCCAGCAGCCAACCCGGCCTAACCCACACAGATACGCAGTATTTT.

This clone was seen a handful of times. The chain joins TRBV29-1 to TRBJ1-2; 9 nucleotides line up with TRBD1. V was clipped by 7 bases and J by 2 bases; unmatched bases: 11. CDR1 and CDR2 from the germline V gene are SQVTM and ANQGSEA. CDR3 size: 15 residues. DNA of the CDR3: TGCAGCGCCTTAAGTCCCGGGACAGGGAACTATGGCTACACCTTC. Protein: CSALSPGTGNYGYTF. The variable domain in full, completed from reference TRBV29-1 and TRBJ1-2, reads SAVISQKPSRDICQRGTSLTIQCQVDSQVTMMFWYRQQPGQSLTLIATANQGSEATYESGFVIDKFPISRPNLTFSTLTVSNMSPEDSSIYLCSALSPGTGNYGYTFGSGTRLTVV.

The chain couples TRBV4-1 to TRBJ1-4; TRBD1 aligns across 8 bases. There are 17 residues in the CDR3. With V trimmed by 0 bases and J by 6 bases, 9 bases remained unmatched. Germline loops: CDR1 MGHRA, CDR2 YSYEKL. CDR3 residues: CASSQDIVGRGHEKLFF. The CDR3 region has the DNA TGCGCCAGCAGCCAAGATATTGTAGGCAGGGGGCATGAAAAACTGTTTTTT.

This chain's CDR3 is CASSLNPGYTNEQFF. As DNA, the CDR3 is TGTGCCAGCAGCTTAAATCCTGGCTACACCAATGAGCAGTTCTTC. This chain uses TRBV7-3 with TRBJ2-1; D not certain. CDR3 length equals 15 residues. Germline values: CDR1 SGHTA, CDR2 FQGTGA. Trimming left V 1 base short and J 6 bases short, with 13 bases between. The whole variable domain, filled in from reference TRBV7-3 and TRBJ2-1, reads GAGVSQTPSNKVTEKGKYVELRCDPISGHTALYWYRQSLGQGPEFLIYFQGTGAADDSGLPNDRFFAVRPEGSVSTLKIQRTERGDSAVYLCASSLNPGYTNEQFFGPGTRLTVL.

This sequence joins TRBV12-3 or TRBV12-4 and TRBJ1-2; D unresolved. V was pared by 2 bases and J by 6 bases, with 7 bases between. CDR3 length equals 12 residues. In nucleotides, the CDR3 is TGTGCCAGCAGTTTAAGGATGCATGGCTACACCTTC. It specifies CASSLRMHGYTF.

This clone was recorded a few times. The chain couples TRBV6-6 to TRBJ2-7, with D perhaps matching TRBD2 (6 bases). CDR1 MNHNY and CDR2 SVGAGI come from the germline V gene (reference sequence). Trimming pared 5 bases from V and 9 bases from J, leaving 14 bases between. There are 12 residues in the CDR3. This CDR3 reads CASSLGGGGQYF. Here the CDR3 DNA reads TGTGCCAGCAGTCTGGGGGGAGGCGGGCAGTACTTC.

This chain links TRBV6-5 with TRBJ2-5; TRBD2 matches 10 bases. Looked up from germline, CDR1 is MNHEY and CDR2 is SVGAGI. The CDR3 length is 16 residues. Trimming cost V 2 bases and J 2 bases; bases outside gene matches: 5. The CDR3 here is CASSYELAGEQETQYF. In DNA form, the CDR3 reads TGTGCCAGCAGTTACGAGCTAGCGGGGGAACAAGAGACCCAGTACTTC.

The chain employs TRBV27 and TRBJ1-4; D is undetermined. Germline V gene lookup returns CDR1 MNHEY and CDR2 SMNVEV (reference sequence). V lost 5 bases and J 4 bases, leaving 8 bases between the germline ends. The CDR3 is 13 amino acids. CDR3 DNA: TGTGCCAGCAGTCGCGGACGTAATGAAAAACTGTTTTTT. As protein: CASSRGRNEKLFF.

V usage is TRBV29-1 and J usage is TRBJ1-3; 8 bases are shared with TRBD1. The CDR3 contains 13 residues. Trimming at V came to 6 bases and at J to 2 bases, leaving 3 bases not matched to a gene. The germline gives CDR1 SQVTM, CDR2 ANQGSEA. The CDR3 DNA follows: TGCAGCGTGGCGGGACAGGCTGGAAACACCATATATTTT. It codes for CSVAGQAGNTIYF.

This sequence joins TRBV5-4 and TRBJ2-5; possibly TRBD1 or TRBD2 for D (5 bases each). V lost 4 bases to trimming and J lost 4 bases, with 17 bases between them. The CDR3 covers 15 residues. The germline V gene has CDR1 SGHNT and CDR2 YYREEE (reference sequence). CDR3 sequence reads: CASSAQRGALETQYF. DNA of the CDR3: TGTGCCAGCAGCGCGCAGAGAGGGGCTTTAGAGACCCAGTACTTC. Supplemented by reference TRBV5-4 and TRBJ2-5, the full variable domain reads ETGVTQSPTHLIKTRGQQVTLRCSSQSGHNTVSWYQQALGQGPQFIFQYYREEENGRGNFPPRFSGLQFPNYSSELNVNALELDDSALYLCASSAQRGALETQYFGPGTRLLVL.

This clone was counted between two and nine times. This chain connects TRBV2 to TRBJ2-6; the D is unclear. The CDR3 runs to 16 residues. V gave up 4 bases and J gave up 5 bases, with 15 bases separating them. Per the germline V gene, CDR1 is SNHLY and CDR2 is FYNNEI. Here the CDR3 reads CASSAAAAPRANVLTF. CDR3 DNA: TGTGCCAGCAGTGCCGCCGCGGCCCCCAGGGCCAACGTCCTGACTTTC.

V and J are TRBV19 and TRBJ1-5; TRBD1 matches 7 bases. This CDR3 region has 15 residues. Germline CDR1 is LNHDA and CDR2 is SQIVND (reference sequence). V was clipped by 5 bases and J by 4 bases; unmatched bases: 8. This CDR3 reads CASSVFGTVNQPQHF. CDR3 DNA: TGTGCCAGTAGTGTCTTCGGGACAGTAAATCAGCCCCAGCATTTT.

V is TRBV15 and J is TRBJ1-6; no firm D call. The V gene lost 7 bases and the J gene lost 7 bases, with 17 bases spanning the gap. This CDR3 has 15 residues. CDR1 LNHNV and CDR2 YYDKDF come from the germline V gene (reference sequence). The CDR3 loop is CATNSGGIGNSPLHF. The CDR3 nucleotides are TGTGCCACCAACTCGGGAGGGATCGGCAATTCACCCCTCCACTTT.

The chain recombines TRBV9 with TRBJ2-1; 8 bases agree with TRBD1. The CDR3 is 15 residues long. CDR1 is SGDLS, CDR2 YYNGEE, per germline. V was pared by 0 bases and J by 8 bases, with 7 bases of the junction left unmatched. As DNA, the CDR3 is TGTGCCAGCAGCGTAGGGGACAGGCTATTCGATGAGCAGTTCTTC. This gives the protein CASSVGDRLFDEQFF.

For the CDR3, the DNA is TGTGCCAGCAGCGCCGCTCTGCTTAGTGGAATGAACACTGAAGCTTTCTTT. This encodes CASSAALLSGMNTEAFF. This chain connects TRBV9 to TRBJ1-1; D call uncertain. This CDR3 comprises 17 residues. Germline lookup yields CDR1 SGDLS and CDR2 YYNGEE. V was cut by 3 bases and J by 0 bases, with 18 bases left in between.

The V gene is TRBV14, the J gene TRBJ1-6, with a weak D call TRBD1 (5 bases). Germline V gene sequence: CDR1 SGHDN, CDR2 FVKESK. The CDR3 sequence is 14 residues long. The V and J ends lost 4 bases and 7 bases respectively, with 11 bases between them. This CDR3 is CASSPGLGNSPLHF. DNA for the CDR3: TGTGCCAGCAGCCCGGGGCTCGGGAATTCACCCCTCCACTTT.

The CDR3 loop reads CASVPWVGTYNEQFF. As DNA, the CDR3 is TGTGCCAGCGTACCCTGGGTAGGGACCTACAATGAGCAGTTCTTC. The chain couples TRBV18 to TRBJ2-1; D unclear. Germline CDR1 is KGHSH and CDR2 is LQKENI. The CDR3 is 15 amino acids. Trimming stripped 8 bases from V and 2 bases from J, with 16 bases between.

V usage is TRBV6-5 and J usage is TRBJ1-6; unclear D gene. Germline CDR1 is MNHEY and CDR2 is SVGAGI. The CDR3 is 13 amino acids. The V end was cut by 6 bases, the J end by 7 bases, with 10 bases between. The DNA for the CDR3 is TGTGCCAGCAGGATAGGTGGCAATTCACCCCTCCACTTT. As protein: CASRIGGNSPLHF.

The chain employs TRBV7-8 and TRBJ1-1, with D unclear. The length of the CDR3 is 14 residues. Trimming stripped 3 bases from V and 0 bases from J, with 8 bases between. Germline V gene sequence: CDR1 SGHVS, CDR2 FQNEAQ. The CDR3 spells CASSFGAMNTEAFF. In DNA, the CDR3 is TGTGCCAGCAGCTTTGGCGCCATGAACACTGAAGCTTTCTTT.